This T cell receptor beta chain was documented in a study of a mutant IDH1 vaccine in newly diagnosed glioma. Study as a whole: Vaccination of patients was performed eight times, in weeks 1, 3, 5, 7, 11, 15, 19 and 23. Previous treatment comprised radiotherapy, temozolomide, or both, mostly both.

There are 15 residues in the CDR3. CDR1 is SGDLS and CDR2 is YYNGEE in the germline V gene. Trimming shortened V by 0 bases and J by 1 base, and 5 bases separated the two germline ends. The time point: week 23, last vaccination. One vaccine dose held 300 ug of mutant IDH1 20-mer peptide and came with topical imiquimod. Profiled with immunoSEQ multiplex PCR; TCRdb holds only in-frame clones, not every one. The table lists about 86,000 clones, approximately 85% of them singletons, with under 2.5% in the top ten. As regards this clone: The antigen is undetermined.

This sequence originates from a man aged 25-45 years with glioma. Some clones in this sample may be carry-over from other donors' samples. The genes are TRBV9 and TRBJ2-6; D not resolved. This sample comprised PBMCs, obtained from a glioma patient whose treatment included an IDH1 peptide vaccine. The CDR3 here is CASSVAGSGANVLTF. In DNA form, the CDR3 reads TGTGCCAGCAGCGTAGCCGGTTCTGGGGCCAACGTCCTGACTTTC.